Below are 26 T cell receptor beta chains sequenced from a single sample in a study of shared clonotypes between healthy human individuals. The method was immunoSEQ multiplex PCR; TCRdb's version includes in-frame clones alone and lacks a portion of them. The table shows over 950,000 clones, with approximately 77% occurring only once. The sequenced sample consisted of memory CD4+ T cells from PBMCs. The subset was: CD45RA-negative fraction. The receptor set was obtained from a man aged 18-30 years in good health. Some clones in this sample may be carry-over from other donors' samples.

This clone has only a few counts. CDR3 loop: CAWGQGAKGYTF. The CDR3 coding sequence is TGTGCCTGGGGACAGGGGGCAAAGGGCTACACCTTC. The gene calls are TRBV30 and TRBJ1-2; 11 nucleotides match TRBD1. Germline V lookup: CDR1 GTSNPN, CDR2 SVGIG (reference sequence). This CDR3 is built from 12 residues. V was pared by 5 bases and J by 8 bases, with 4 bases of the junction left unmatched.

Regarding this clone: This may stem from a read error, because a much larger clone lies one nucleotide away. Other DNA sequences within the sample encode an identical CDR3. The rearrangement links TRBV7-2 to TRBJ2-2; D uncertain. CDR1 and CDR2 (germline): SGHTA, FQGNSA. There are 12 residues in the CDR3. Between the trimmed V and J ends, which lost 2 bases and 2 bases, there was a span of 0 bases. The CDR3 loop reads CASSLNTGELFF. CDR3 DNA: TGTGCCAGCAGCTTAAACACCGGGGAGCTGTTTTTT.

The chain couples TRBV9 to TRBJ2-1, with D perhaps TRBD2 (6 bases). This CDR3 is built from 16 residues. V lost 4 bases to trimming and J lost 0 bases, with 14 bases between them. The V gene's germline CDR1 is SGDLS and CDR2 YYNGEE. The CDR3 sequence is CASSYGEASSYNEQFF. As DNA, the CDR3 is TGTGCCAGCAGCTATGGGGAGGCAAGCTCCTACAATGAGCAGTTCTTC.

The sample holds a few counts of this clone. Different DNA sequences within this sample yield the same CDR3. The chain recombines TRBV28 with TRBJ2-3, with TRBD2 as a possible D gene (6 bases). The CDR3 is 13 residues long. V was trimmed by 2 bases and J by 6 bases, leaving 9 bases between them. Germline CDR1 reads MDHEN; CDR2 reads SYDVKM. CDR3 nucleotides: TGTGCCAGCAGTTTACGGCTAGCGGATACGCAGTATTTT. Translating it yields CASSLRLADTQYF.

This clone was recorded only once. This chain joins TRBV6-5 and TRBJ2-5; either TRBD1 or TRBD2 may supply D (5 bases each). The DNA matches TRBJ2-7 better at its end, which makes the J call doubtful. Germline V gene data show CDR1 as MNHEY and CDR2 as SVGAGI. This CDR3 spans 14 amino acids. This CDR3 is CASSYWGSSYEQYF. CDR3 sequence (DNA): TGTGCCAGCAGTTACTGGGGGAGCTCCTACGAGCAGTACTTC.

Here the CDR3 reads CASSYLVGQSYEQYF. The CDR3, as DNA: TGTGCCAGCAGTTACTTGGTAGGACAGTCCTACGAGCAGTACTTC. The chain links TRBV6-5 to TRBJ2-7; D perhaps matches TRBD1 (6 bases). The V end was cut by 1 base, the J end by 1 base, with 11 bases between. This CDR3 has 15 residues. The germline V gene has CDR1 MNHEY and CDR2 SVGAGI.

The V and J genes are TRBV5-6 and TRBJ1-5, with D uncertain. In germline, CDR1 is SGHDT, CDR2 YYEEEE. The ends were cut back, 1 base at V and 3 bases at J, with 14 bases in the middle. This CDR3 region has 16 residues. This CDR3 is CASSLWAGEANQPQHF. The CDR3 DNA reads TGTGCCAGCAGCTTGTGGGCAGGCGAGGCCAATCAGCCCCAGCATTTT.

This clone was seen only a few times. The chain joins TRBV7-9 to TRBJ1-1; D unclear. This CDR3 spans 13 amino acids. Germline V gene lookup returns CDR1 SEHNR and CDR2 FQNEAQ (reference sequence). Trimming pared 1 base from V and 6 bases from J, leaving 9 bases between. As DNA, the CDR3 is TGTGCCAGCAGCTTAGGGGGTGTGGCTGAAGCTTTCTTT. Translating it yields CASSLGGVAEAFF.

This clone has a single count. With a much larger clone just one base away, this may be a read error. CDR3 sequence: CASSSEGPYGYTF. CDR3 bases: TGTGCCAGCAGCTCAGAAGGGCCCTATGGCTACACCTTC. This chain connects TRBV7-9 to TRBJ1-2; D ambiguous. Germline assignment: CDR1 SEHNR and CDR2 FQNEAQ (reference sequence). The CDR3 is made up of 13 amino acids. Trimming removed 4 bases from V and 4 bases from J, with 10 bases in between.

The J gene is TRBJ1-3, the V gene TRBV18; D gene unclear. From germline, CDR1 is KGHSH and CDR2 LQKENI. V was clipped by 3 bases and J by 2 bases, with 8 bases between them. This CDR3 has 14 residues. The CDR3 DNA is TGTGCCAGCTCACCCAAATCCACTGGAAACACCATATATTTT. It codes for CASSPKSTGNTIYF.

The CDR3 spells CASSRDTSDRGYTF. CDR3 sequence (DNA): TGTGCCAGCAGTAGGGACACGTCAGATAGAGGCTACACCTTC. The rearrangement uses TRBV2 and TRBJ1-2, with D maybe TRBD1 (6 bases). Germline CDR1 and CDR2: SNHLY and FYNNEI. The CDR3 is 14 amino acids. The V gene lost 5 bases and the J gene lost 8 bases, with 18 bases spanning the gap.

The chain employs TRBV25-1 and TRBJ1-4; 7 nucleotides line up with TRBD1. The ends lost 6 bases at V and 8 bases at J; junction bases unmatched: 12. This CDR3 region has 15 residues. CDR1 is MGHDK and CDR2 is SYGVNS in the germline V gene. The CDR3 here is CASRRPTGLNEKLFF. The CDR3 coding sequence is TGTGCCAGCAGGAGACCGACAGGGTTGAACGAAAAACTGTTTTTT.

The V and J genes are TRBV10-3 and TRBJ2-3, with D perhaps matching TRBD2 (7 bases). The CDR3 is made up of 14 amino acids. V lost 0 bases, J lost 6 bases, and 10 bases lay in between. Germline-derived CDR1 and CDR2 are ENHRY and SYGVKD. CDR3 in amino acids: CAISESGGADTQYF. CDR3 coding DNA: TGTGCCATCAGTGAGTCGGGGGGGGCCGATACGCAGTATTTT.

This chain connects TRBV9 to TRBJ2-3, with TRBD1 matching 7 bases. The V and J ends lost 2 bases and 4 bases, in that order; junction bases with no gene match: 4. The CDR3 sequence is 14 residues long. CDR1 is SGDLS, CDR2 YYNGEE, per germline. The chain's CDR3 is CASSVTGQPDTQYF. CDR3 nucleotide sequence: TGTGCCAGCAGCGTGACGGGACAGCCAGATACGCAGTATTTT.

This rearrangement joins TRBV29-1 to TRBJ1-2, with TRBD1 matching 9 bases. The CDR3 sequence is 11 residues long. Trimming removed 6 bases from V and 11 bases from J; junction bases left unmatched: 7. Germline V gene data show CDR1 as SQVTM and CDR2 as ANQGSEA. CDR3 amino acids: CSVSGTGRYTF. For the CDR3, the DNA is TGCAGCGTATCCGGGACAGGGCGTTACACCTTC.

The V gene is TRBV5-1, the J gene TRBJ2-3; maybe TRBD1 (6 bases). The CDR3 loop spans 13 amino acids. The germline V and J ends were trimmed by 5 bases and 5 bases, with 12 bases remaining between them. CDR1 and CDR2 from the germline V gene are SGHRS and YFSETQ. CDR3 coding DNA: TGCGCCAGCAGGGGGGCGCCAGGAGATACGCAGTATTTT. It encodes CASRGAPGDTQYF.

The CDR3 nucleotides are TGCGCCAGCAGCGAGATAGGGCCCCGGAACACTGAAGCTTTCTTT. Amino acid sequence: CASSEIGPRNTEAFF. The chain employs TRBV5-1 and TRBJ1-1; D not certain. The CDR3 totals 15 residues. V was trimmed by 4 bases and J by 1 base, leaving 14 bases between them. Looked up from germline, CDR1 is SGHRS and CDR2 is YFSETQ.

The chain carries TRBV28 and TRBJ2-2; D is possibly TRBD1 or TRBD2 (5 bases each). Germline CDR1 reads MDHEN; CDR2 reads SYDVKM. This CDR3 is 16 amino acids long. V was pared by 5 bases and J by 3 bases, with 16 bases between. The CDR3 here is CASSPLPGPDTGELFF. Here the CDR3 DNA reads TGTGCCAGCAGTCCCCTCCCGGGGCCCGACACCGGGGAGCTGTTTTTT.

CDR3 sequence: CASSLTAGAGANVLTF. Here the CDR3 DNA reads TGTGCCAGCAGCTTAACGGCAGGGGCTGGGGCCAACGTCCTGACTTTC. V usage is TRBV7-3 and J usage is TRBJ2-6; D might be TRBD1 (6 bases). The CDR3 is 16 amino acids. Germline CDR1 and CDR2: SGHTA and FQGTGA. Trimming pared 0 bases from V and 2 bases from J, leaving 8 bases between.

J is TRBJ1-1 and V is TRBV6-5, with TRBD1 as a possible D gene (5 bases). From germline, CDR1 is MNHEY and CDR2 SVGAGI. CDR3 length: 15 amino acids. V lost 6 bases and J 0 bases, leaving 14 bases between the germline ends. CDR3 region: CASSLRPTVNTEAFF. The CDR3, as DNA: TGTGCCAGCAGCCTAAGGCCGACAGTGAACACTGAAGCTTTCTTT.

This clone was observed a single time. The rearrangement links TRBV5-4 to TRBJ2-2, with 8 bases that match TRBD2. V shed 4 bases and J 1 base; nucleotides not matched to a gene: 3. CDR3 size: 15 residues. In germline, CDR1 is SGHNT, CDR2 YYREEE (reference sequence). The CDR3 loop is CASSVSGKNTGELFF. CDR3 nucleotide sequence: TGTGCCAGCAGCGTTAGCGGGAAGAACACCGGGGAGCTGTTTTTT.

The chain has TRBV27 and TRBJ2-1, with 12 positions matching TRBD2. Germline CDR1 reads MNHEY; CDR2 reads SMNVEV (reference sequence). The J segment lost 2 bases and the V segment lost 5 bases, leaving 1 base of the junction unmatched. The CDR3 length is 15 residues. The CDR3 DNA reads as TGTGCCAGCAGTCCTAGCGGGAGGGCCTACAATGAGCAGTTCTTC. Its protein product is CASSPSGRAYNEQFF.

The chain couples TRBV10-1 to TRBJ2-7, with D hard to call. Germline-derived CDR1 and CDR2 are WNHNN and SYGVQD (reference sequence). This CDR3 has 16 residues. Trimming pared 2 bases from V and 0 bases from J, leaving 14 bases between. The CDR3 DNA follows: TGCGCCAGCAGTGAGGGCGGTGGGCTGAGCTCCTACGAGCAGTACTTC. Protein: CASSEGGGLSSYEQYF.

The J gene is TRBJ1-1, the V gene TRBV5-1; D call uncertain. Per the germline V gene, CDR1 is SGHRS and CDR2 is YFSETQ. The V end was cut by 3 bases, the J end by 4 bases, with 4 bases between. This CDR3 region has 11 residues. As DNA, the CDR3 is TGCGCCAGCAGCTCCTTCACTGAAGCTTTCTTT. Protein: CASSSFTEAFF.

The V call is TRBV6-6, the J call TRBJ2-1; D not certain. The CDR3 is 12 amino acids. With 6 bases removed from V and 8 bases from J, the gap between germline ends came to 11 bases. CDR1 and CDR2 from the germline V gene are MNHNY and SVGAGI (reference sequence). The CDR3 nucleotides read TGTGCCAGCAGAAAGGGTGATCATGAGCAGTTCTTC. Its translation: CASRKGDHEQFF.

This clone was observed a few times. The chain is built from TRBV7-9 and TRBJ1-2, with a weak D call TRBD1 (6 bases). V was trimmed by 8 bases and J by 0 bases, leaving 13 bases between them. CDR1 is SEHNR and CDR2 is FQNEAQ in the germline V gene (reference sequence). There are 14 residues in the CDR3. The CDR3 here is CASGYREPNYGYTF. For the CDR3, the DNA is TGTGCCAGCGGATACAGGGAGCCTAACTATGGCTACACCTTC. The full variable domain, in which reference TRBV7-9 and TRBJ1-2 provide the parts outside the CDR3, is DTGVSQNPRHKITKRGQNVTFRCDPISEHNRLYWYRQTLGQGPEFLTYFQNEAQLEKSRLLSDRFSAERPKGSFSTLEIQRTEQGDSAMYLCASGYREPNYGYTFGSGTRLTVV.